This entry features one T cell receptor (beta chain) sequence. These data belong to a study of cytomegalovirus exposure and HLA in healthy donors. The V segment lost 4 bases and the J segment 3 bases; nucleotides outside the gene matches: 10. The CDR3 is 15 residues long. Looked up from germline, CDR1 is SGHKS and CDR2 is YYEKEE (reference sequence). In the PCR, 60 Vbeta and 13 Jbeta primers were used. Using immunoSEQ multiplex PCR, the repertoire was profiled, and TCRdb retains in-frame clones only, with some absent. The data show 140,000 to 150,000 clones, 65% to 80% seen once. This clonotype was sampled from a male donor in good health and CMV-seronegative. The rearrangement joins TRBV5-5 to TRBJ2-7, with 7 bases matching TRBD2. Sequenced material: PBMCs. In DNA form, the CDR3 reads TGTGCCAGCAGCGAATTCGCTAGCGGATTCTACGAGCAGTACTTC. Translation: CASSEFASGFYEQYF.